This paragraph covers one T cell receptor (beta chain) sequence. No antigen is known for it. Unique molecular identifiers tagged the TCR beta cDNA libraries. TCRdb passed the PCR reads through MiXCR, listing each CDR3 protein once. The repertoire consists of 600,000 to 750,000 distinct CDR3 sequences, with approximately 60% occurring once and the leading ten covering around 11%. This entry comes from a study of post-analysis software for immune sequencing data. CDR1 and CDR2 from the germline V gene are SQVTM and ANQGSEA. The CDR3 loop spans 14 amino acids. The germline V and J ends were trimmed by 8 bases and 4 bases, with 18 bases remaining between them. Study-level findings and limits: F measure showed strong co-clustering of same-batch samples. Patients had higher frequencies than controls of roughly 5 TRBV segments, including TRBV5-6, TRBV5-1 and TRBV20-1. Controls showed significantly higher normalized Chao1 diversity than did multiple sclerosis patients.

Sequencing was performed on blood. The clonotype was recovered from a girl aged 2 to 10 with multiple sclerosis. The V gene is TRBV29-1, the J gene TRBJ2-1, with a possible D match to TRBD2 (6 bases). The CDR3 bases are TGCAGCTCGGCAGGAGGGTTTTCTTACAATGAGCAGTTCTTC. Protein sequence: CSSAGGFSYNEQFF.